A single T cell receptor (beta chain) is shown here with its context. Its matching antigen is unknown. The sample belongs to a study of Ad26.COV2.S vaccination and SARS-CoV-2 variants. Study as a whole: Once, or twice with 56 days between doses, Ad26.COV2.S was given intramuscularly.

Sequencing used immunoSEQ multiplex PCR; TCRdb keeps in-frame clones, though not all of them. The sample lists hundreds of thousands of clones; around 88% were seen once. Deletions cut 0 bases from V and 3 bases from J, with 11 bases between. The CDR3 consists of 15 residues. Germline V lookup: CDR1 LGHNA, CDR2 YNFKEQ. Treatment meaning: about 20 received Ad26.COV2.S at low or high dose, single or two shots; five or six received placebo; per-sample allocation not given. Each sample was drawn 63 days after the first injection (of vaccine or placebo). An Ad26 vector expressing Wuhan-strain SARS-CoV-2 spike served as the vaccine. General study results and limits: The TCR breadth and depth analyses may have produced an underestimate of total T cell responses.

The chain couples TRBV4-2 to TRBJ2-5; D gene ambiguous. This clonotype was obtained from a person between 18 and 65 years old who received the Ad26.COV2.S COVID-19 vaccine or a placebo. The starting material was peripheral blood, obtained in a trial of Ad26.COV2.S vaccine versus placebo. CDR3 in DNA: TGTGCCAGCAGCCAAGAACAAGATGCGGAAGAGACCCAGTACTTC. Its translation: CASSQEQDAEETQYF.